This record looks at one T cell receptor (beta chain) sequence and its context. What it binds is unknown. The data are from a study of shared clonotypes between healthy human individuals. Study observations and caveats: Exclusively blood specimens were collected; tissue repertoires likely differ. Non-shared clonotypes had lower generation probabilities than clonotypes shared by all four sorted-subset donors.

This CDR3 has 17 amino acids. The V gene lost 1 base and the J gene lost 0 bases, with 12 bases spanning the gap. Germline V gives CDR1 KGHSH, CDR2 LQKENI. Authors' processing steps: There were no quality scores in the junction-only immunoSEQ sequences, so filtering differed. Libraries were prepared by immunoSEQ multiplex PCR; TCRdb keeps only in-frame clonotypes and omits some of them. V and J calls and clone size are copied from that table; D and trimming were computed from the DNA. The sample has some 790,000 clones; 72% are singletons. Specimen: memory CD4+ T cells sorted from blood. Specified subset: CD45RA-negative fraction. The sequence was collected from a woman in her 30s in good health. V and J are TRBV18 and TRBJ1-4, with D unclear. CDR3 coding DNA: TGTGCCAGCTCACCACGTCTGGGAGACACAACTAATGAAAAACTGTTTTTT. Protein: CASSPRLGDTTNEKLFF.